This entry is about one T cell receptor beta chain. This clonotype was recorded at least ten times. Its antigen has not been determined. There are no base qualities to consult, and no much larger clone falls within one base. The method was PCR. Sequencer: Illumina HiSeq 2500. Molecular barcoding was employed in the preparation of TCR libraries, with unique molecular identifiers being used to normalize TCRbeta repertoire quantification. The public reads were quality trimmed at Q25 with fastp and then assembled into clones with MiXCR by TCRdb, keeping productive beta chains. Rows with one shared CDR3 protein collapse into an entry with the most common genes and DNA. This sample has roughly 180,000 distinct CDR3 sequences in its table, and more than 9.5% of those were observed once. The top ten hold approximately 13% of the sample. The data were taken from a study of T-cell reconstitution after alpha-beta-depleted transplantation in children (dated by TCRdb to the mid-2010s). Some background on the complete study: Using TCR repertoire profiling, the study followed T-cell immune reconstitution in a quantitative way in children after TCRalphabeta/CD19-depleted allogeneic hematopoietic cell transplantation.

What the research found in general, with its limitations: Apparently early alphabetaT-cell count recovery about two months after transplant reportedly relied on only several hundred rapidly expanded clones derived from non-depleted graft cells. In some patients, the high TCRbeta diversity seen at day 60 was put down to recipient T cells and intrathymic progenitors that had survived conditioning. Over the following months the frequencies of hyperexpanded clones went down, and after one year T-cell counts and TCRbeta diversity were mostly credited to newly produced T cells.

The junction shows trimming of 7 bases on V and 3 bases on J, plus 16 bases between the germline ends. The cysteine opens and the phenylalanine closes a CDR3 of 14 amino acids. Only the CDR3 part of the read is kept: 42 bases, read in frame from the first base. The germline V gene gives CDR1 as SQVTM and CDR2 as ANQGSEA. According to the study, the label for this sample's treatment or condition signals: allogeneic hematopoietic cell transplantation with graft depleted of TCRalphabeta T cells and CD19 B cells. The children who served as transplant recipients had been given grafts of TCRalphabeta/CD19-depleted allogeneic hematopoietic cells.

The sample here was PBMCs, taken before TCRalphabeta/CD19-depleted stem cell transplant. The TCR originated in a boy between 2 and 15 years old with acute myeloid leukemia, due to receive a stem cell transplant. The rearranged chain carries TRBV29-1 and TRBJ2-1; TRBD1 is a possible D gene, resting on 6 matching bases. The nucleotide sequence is TGCAGCGCCTCGACCACAGGGAACTACAATGAGCAGTTCTTC. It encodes CSASTTGNYNEQFF.